The 17 T cell receptor beta chains below come from one sample, sequenced in a study of T cell responses to AZD1222 COVID-19 vaccine. Data came from immunoSEQ multiplex PCR; TCRdb stores just in-frame clones and leaves some out. In the table there are some 130,000 clones, 92% of which are singletons. The specimen was peripheral blood, collected on day 0 of AZD1222 vaccination. The receptors shown here come from an adult in good health.

The chain combines TRBV30 with TRBJ1-3; D unclear. CDR1 is GTSNPN, CDR2 SVGIG, per germline (reference sequence). V lost 4 bases to trimming and J lost 4 bases, with 14 bases between them. The CDR3 totals 14 residues. The CDR3 region has the DNA TGTGCCTGGACCCTGTCCAATCCGGGAAACACCATATATTTT. This encodes CAWTLSNPGNTIYF.

V gene TRBV13 combines with J gene TRBJ1-1, with TRBD1 matching over 8 bases. The trim removed 5 bases at V and 3 bases at J, leaving 5 bases unmatched. This CDR3 spans 14 amino acids. Germline assignment: CDR1 PRHDT and CDR2 FYEKMQ (reference sequence). The CDR3 coding sequence is TGTGCCAGCAGCGATACAGGGGGGGACACTGAAGCTTTCTTT. Translated, it gives CASSDTGGDTEAFF.

The chain joins TRBV19 to TRBJ1-5, with D hard to call. This CDR3 has 13 amino acids. Trimming pared 6 bases from V and 7 bases from J, leaving 13 bases between. From germline, CDR1 is LNHDA and CDR2 SQIVND (reference sequence). CDR3 amino acids: CASSTALPQPQHF. For the CDR3, the DNA is TGTGCCAGTAGCACAGCGCTTCCACAGCCCCAGCATTTT.

V gene TRBV6-5 combines with J gene TRBJ1-3, with D unclear. The CDR3 extends over 13 amino acids. In germline, CDR1 is MNHEY, CDR2 SVGAGI. Trimming cost V 7 bases and J 2 bases, with 9 bases left between them. The CDR3 DNA sequence: TGTGCCAGCACCCGTGGAGCTGGAAACACCATATATTTT. Residues: CASTRGAGNTIYF.

The chain uses TRBV6-1 and TRBJ2-5; the D gene is possibly TRBD1 (5 bases). V was pared by 3 bases and J by 9 bases, with 8 bases between. The germline V gene has CDR1 MNHNS and CDR2 SASEGT. The CDR3 has 11 residues. The CDR3 sequence is CASSETAPQYF. The CDR3 coding sequence is TGTGCCAGCAGTGAGACAGCACCCCAGTACTTC.

Here the CDR3 reads CASKIQGHSNQPQHF. The DNA for the CDR3 is TGTGCCAGTAAGATACAGGGTCATAGCAATCAGCCCCAGCATTTT. The chain has TRBV19 and TRBJ1-5; perhaps TRBD1 as D (6 bases). V was shortened by 7 bases and J by 0 bases, with 13 bases between the two germline ends. CDR1 is LNHDA and CDR2 is SQIVND in the germline V gene (reference sequence). The CDR3 has 15 residues.

This clone was observed once. V and J are TRBV9 and TRBJ2-3; D call uncertain. Looked up from germline, CDR1 is SGDLS and CDR2 is YYNGEE. V was clipped by 4 bases and J by 0 bases, with 12 bases between them. The CDR3 consists of 15 residues. The CDR3, as DNA: TGTGCCAGCAGCAGGGTGGGCGAGAGCACAGATACGCAGTATTTT. It translates to CASSRVGESTDTQYF.

The V and J genes are TRBV18 and TRBJ2-2; D might be TRBD1 or TRBD2, each matching 5 bases. The CDR3 spans 14 residues. Germline assignment: CDR1 KGHSH and CDR2 LQKENI. The V and J ends lost 6 bases and 5 bases respectively, with 13 bases between them. CDR3 in amino acids: CASSEREGTGELFF. CDR3 in DNA: TGTGCCAGCTCCGAGAGAGAGGGGACCGGGGAGCTGTTTTTT.

This clone was recorded many times. This CDR3 is also generated by other DNA sequences in the sample. V is TRBV5-8 and J is TRBJ1-4; D is perhaps TRBD1 (5 bases). From germline, CDR1 is SGHTS and CDR2 YDEGEE. The CDR3 sequence is 14 residues long. V was shortened by 2 bases and J by 8 bases, with 13 bases between the two germline ends. The CDR3 DNA follows: TGTGCCAGCAGCTTTAGGCAGGGTGGCGAAAAACTGTTTTTT. It specifies CASSFRQGGEKLFF.

This clone has a single count. CDR3 protein: CACTLGRHYGYTF. The CDR3 DNA follows: TGTGCCTGTACTCTTGGGCGGCACTATGGCTACACCTTC. The rearrangement links TRBV30 to TRBJ1-2; no clear D gene. The V and J ends lost 6 bases and 3 bases respectively, with 14 bases between them. CDR1 and CDR2 (germline): GTSNPN, SVGIG (reference sequence). This CDR3 is 13 amino acids long.

The V and J genes are TRBV27 and TRBJ1-1; 11 bases are a match to TRBD1. The CDR3 covers 17 residues. Trimming at V came to 2 bases and at J to 0 bases, leaving 5 bases not matched to a gene. Per germline, CDR1 MNHEY and CDR2 SMNVEV (reference sequence). The CDR3 coding sequence is TGTGCCAGCAGTTTAATCTGGACAGGGGGCGTGAACACTGAAGCTTTCTTT. It translates to CASSLIWTGGVNTEAFF.

The chain couples TRBV5-8 to TRBJ1-6, with TRBD1 matching over 8 bases. The ends lost 1 base at V and 10 bases at J; junction bases unmatched: 4. CDR3 length: 14 residues. Germline-derived CDR1 and CDR2 are SGHTS and YDEGEE. CDR3: CASSLQGARSPLHF. In DNA form, the CDR3 reads TGTGCCAGCAGCTTGCAGGGGGCGAGATCACCCCTCCACTTT. Based on the CDR3 plus reference TRBV5-8 and TRBJ1-6, the full variable domain is EAGVTQSPTHLIKTRGQQATLRCSPISGHTSVYWYQQALGLGLQFLLWYDEGEERNRGNFPPRFSGRQFPNYSSELNVNALELEDSALYLCASSLQGARSPLHFGNGTRLTVT.

The chain uses TRBV30 and TRBJ1-1; TRBD1 matches 7 bases. CDR3 length equals 15 residues. CDR1 is GTSNPN and CDR2 is SVGIG in the germline V gene (reference sequence). The CDR3 protein is CAKDAQGGMNTEAFF. The CDR3 bases are TGTGCGAAGGACGCGCAGGGGGGAATGAACACTGAAGCTTTCTTT. The full variable domain, in which reference TRBV30 and TRBJ1-1 provide the parts outside the CDR3, is SQTIHQWPATLVQPVGSPLSLECTVEGTSNPNLYWYRQAAGRGLQLLFYSVGIGQISSEVPQNLSASRPQDRQFILSSKKLLLSDSGFYLCAKDAQGGMNTEAFFGQGTRLTVV.

The rearrangement uses TRBV5-5 and TRBJ2-1; no firm D call. The V end was cut by 3 bases, the J end by 6 bases, with 7 bases between. Germline CDR1 reads SGHKS; CDR2 reads YYEKEE (reference sequence). This CDR3 is built from 12 residues. The CDR3 nucleotides are TGTGCCAGCAGCTACCGCCCCAATGAGCAGTTCTTC. This translates into CASSYRPNEQFF.

The V gene is TRBV9, the J gene TRBJ1-1; D gene ambiguous. Germline V gene lookup returns CDR1 SGDLS and CDR2 YYNGEE. V lost 4 bases and J lost 4, with 11 bases in between. The CDR3 totals 13 residues. This CDR3 is CASSSSTGTEAFF. CDR3 nucleotides: TGTGCCAGCAGCTCCAGTACCGGCACTGAAGCTTTCTTT.

The rearrangement uses TRBV3-1 (or the pseudogene TRBV3-2) and TRBJ1-1; 10 nucleotides line up with TRBD1. From germline, CDR1 is LGHDT and CDR2 YNNKEL (reference sequence). This CDR3 comprises 14 residues. J gave up 4 bases and V 1 base, and 0 bases lay outside the gene matches. The CDR3 region is CASSQGTGGTEAFF. The CDR3 DNA reads TGTGCCAGCAGCCAAGGGACAGGGGGCACTGAAGCTTTCTTT.

This chain joins TRBV30 and TRBJ2-1; 8 nucleotides agree with TRBD2. The CDR3 is made up of 15 amino acids. CDR1 and CDR2 (germline): GTSNPN, SVGIG (reference sequence). Germline trimming cut 0 bases from V and 8 bases from J; bases unmatched to any gene: 9. CDR3 DNA sequence: TGTGCCTGGAGTGTAAGAGCTAGCGGGCGCGATGAGCAGTTCTTC. Its protein product is CAWSVRASGRDEQFF.